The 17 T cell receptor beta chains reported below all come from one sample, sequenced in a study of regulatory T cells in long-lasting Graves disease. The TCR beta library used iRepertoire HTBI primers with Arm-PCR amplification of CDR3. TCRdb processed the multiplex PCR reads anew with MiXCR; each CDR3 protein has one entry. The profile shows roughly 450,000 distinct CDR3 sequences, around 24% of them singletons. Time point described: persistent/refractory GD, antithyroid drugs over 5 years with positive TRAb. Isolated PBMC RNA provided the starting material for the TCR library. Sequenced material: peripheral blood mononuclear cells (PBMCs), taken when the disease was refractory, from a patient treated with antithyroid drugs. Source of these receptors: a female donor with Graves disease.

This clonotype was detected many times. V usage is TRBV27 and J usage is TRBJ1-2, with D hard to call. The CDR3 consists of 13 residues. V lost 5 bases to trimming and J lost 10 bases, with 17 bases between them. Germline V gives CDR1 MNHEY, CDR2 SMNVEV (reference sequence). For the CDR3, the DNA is TGTGCCAGCAGTCAACCGCCAATCTCTTCCTACACCTTC. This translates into CASSQPPISSYTF.

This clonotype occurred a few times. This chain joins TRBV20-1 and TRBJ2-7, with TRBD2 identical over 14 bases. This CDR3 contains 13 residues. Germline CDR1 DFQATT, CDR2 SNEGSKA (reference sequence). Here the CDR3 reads CKLGGLAGEEQYF. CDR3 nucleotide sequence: TGCAAACTCGGGGGACTAGCGGGAGAGGAGCAGTACTTC.

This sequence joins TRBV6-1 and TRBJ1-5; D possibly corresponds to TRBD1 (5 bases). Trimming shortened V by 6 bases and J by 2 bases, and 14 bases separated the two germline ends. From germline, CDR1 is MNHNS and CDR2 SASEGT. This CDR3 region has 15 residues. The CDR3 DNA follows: TGTGCCAGCAGGTCGGGGGGTCGGGGCAATCAGCCCCAGCATTTT. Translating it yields CASRSGGRGNQPQHF.

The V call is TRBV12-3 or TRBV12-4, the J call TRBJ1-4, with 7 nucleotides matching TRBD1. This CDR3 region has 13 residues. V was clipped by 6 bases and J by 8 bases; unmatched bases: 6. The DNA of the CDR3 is TGTGCCAGCAGGGGGGACAGCGGGGAAAAACTGTTTTTT. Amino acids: CASRGDSGEKLFF.

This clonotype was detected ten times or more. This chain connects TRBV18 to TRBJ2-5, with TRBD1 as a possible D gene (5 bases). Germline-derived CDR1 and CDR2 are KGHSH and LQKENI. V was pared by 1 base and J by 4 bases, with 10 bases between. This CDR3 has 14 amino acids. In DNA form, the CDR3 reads TGTGCCAGCTCACCACGACAGACCTCAGAGACCCAGTACTTC. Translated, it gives CASSPRQTSETQYF.

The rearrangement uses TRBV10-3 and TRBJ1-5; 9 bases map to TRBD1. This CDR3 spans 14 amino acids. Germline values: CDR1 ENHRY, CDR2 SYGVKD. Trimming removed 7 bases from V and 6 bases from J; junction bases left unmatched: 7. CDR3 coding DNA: TGTGCCATCAACGAGGGACAGGGCGGTCAGCCCCAGCATTTT. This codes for CAINEGQGGQPQHF.

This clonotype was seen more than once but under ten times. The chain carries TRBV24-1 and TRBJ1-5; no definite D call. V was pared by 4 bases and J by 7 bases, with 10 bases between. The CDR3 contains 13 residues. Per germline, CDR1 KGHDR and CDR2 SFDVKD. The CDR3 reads CATSEDNGQPQHF. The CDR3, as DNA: TGTGCCACCAGTGAAGACAATGGGCAGCCCCAGCATTTT.

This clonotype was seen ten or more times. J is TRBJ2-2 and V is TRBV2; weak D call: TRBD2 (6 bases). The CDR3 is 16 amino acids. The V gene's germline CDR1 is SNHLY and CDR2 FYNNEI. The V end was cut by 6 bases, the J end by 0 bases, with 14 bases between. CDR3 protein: CASRENSGTNTGELFF. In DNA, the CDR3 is TGTGCCAGCAGAGAGAATAGCGGAACGAACACCGGGGAGCTGTTTTTT.

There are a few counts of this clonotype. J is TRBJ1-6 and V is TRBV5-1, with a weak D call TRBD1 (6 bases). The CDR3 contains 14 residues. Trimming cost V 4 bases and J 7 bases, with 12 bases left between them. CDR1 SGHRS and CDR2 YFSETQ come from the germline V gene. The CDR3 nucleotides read TGCGCCAGCAGCGAACGTGACAGGAATTCACCCCTCCACTTT. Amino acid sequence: CASSERDRNSPLHF.

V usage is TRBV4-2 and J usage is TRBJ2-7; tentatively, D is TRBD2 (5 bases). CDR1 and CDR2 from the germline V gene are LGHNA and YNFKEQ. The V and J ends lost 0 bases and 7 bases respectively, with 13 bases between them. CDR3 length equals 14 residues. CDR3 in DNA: TGTGCCAGCAGCCAAGATACTAGGCCTACTGAGCAGTACTTC. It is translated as CASSQDTRPTEQYF.

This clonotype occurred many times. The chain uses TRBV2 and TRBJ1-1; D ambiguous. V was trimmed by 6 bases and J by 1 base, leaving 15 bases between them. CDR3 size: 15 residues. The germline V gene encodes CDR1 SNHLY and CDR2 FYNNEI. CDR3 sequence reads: CASRTRGGGNTEAFF. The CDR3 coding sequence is TGTGCCAGCAGGACCCGGGGAGGAGGGAACACTGAAGCTTTCTTT.

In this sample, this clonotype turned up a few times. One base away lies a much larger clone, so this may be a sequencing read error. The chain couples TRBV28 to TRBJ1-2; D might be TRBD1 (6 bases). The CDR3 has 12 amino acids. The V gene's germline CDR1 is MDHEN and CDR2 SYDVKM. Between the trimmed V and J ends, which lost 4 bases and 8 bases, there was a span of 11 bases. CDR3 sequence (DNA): TGTGCCAGCAGTTCTCGCGGGGGCGGCTACACCTTC. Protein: CASSSRGGGYTF.

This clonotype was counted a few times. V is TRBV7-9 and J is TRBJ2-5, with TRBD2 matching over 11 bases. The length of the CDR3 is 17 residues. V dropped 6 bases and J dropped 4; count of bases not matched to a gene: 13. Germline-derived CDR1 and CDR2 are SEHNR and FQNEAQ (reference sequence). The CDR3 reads CASSPSPLAGGGETQYF. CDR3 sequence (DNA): TGTGCCAGCAGTCCTAGTCCGCTAGCGGGAGGAGGAGAGACCCAGTACTTC.

The CDR3 bases are TGTGCCACCAGTAGGGGTCCGACAATCAACACCGGGGAGCTGTTTTTT. Residues: CATSRGPTINTGELFF. The V call is TRBV24-1, the J call TRBJ2-2; D perhaps matches TRBD1 (5 bases). The germline V and J ends were trimmed by 6 bases and 2 bases, with 15 bases remaining between them. The CDR3 consists of 16 residues. The germline V gene encodes CDR1 KGHDR and CDR2 SFDVKD.

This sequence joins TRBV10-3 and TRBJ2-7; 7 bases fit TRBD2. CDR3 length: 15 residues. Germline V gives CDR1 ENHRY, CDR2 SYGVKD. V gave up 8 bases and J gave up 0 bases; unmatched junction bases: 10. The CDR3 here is CAIGGEGRSSYEQYF. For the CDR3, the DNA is TGTGCCATCGGCGGGGAGGGACGTAGCTCCTACGAGCAGTACTTC.

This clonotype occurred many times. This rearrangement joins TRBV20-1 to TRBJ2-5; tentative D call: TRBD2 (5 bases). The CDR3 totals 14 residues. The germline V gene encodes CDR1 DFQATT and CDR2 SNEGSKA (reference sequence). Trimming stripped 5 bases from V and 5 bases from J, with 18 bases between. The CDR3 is CSAGLGSSGETQYF. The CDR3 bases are TGCAGTGCTGGACTGGGTTCGTCAGGCGAGACCCAGTACTTC.

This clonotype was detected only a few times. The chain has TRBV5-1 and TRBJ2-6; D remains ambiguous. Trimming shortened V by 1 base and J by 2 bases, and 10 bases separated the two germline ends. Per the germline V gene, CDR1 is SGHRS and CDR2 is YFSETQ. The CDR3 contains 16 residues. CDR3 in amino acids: CASSLTPGTGANVLTF. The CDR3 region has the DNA TGCGCCAGCAGCTTGACGCCCGGAACTGGGGCCAACGTCCTGACTTTC. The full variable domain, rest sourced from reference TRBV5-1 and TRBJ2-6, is KAGVTQTPRYLIKTRGQQVTLSCSPISGHRSVSWYQQTPGQGLQFLFEYFSETQRNKGNFPGRFSGRQFSNSRSEMNVSTLELGDSALYLCASSLTPGTGANVLTFGAGSRLTVL.